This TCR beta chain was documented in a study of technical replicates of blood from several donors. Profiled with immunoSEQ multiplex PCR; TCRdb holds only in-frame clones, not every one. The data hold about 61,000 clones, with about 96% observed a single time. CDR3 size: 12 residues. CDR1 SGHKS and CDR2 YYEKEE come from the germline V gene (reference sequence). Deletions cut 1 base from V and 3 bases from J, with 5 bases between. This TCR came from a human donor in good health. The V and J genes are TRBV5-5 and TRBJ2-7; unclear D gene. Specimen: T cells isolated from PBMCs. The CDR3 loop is CASSLTGYEQYF. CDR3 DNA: TGTGCCAGCAGCTTGACGGGCTACGAGCAGTACTTC. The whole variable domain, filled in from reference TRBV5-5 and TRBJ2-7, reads DAGVTQSPTHLIKTRGQQVTLRCSPISGHKSVSWYQQVLGQGPQFIFQYYEKEERGRGNFPDRFSARQFPNYSSELNVNALLLGDSALYLCASSLTGYEQYFGPGTRLTVT.